The 7 T cell receptor beta chains in this list originate from one sample, sequenced in a study of T cells in Graves' hyperthyroidism and ophthalmopathy. RNA transcripts served as the template for amplifying TCR beta CDR3 regions. First-round RT-PCR with HTBI primers amplified the TCR CDR3 region. TCRdb re-called the multiplex PCR reads through MiXCR, storing one row per CDR3 protein. The sample consists of about 370,000 distinct CDR3 sequences, roughly 15% of them appearing once. Material for sequencing was blood. All receptors come from a woman aged 60-75 years with Graves' ophthalmopathy.

The chain carries TRBV4-2 and TRBJ2-3, with 7 bases fitting TRBD2. V dropped 0 bases and J dropped 6; count of bases not matched to a gene: 6. This CDR3 contains 15 residues. Germline V lookup: CDR1 LGHNA, CDR2 YNFKEQ. CDR3 region: CASSQEGGRGDTQYF. DNA of the CDR3: TGTGCCAGCAGCCAAGAGGGCGGGAGAGGGGATACGCAGTATTTT.

V is TRBV6-2 or TRBV6-3 and J is TRBJ2-1; D is uncertain. CDR3 length: 15 amino acids. Trimming removed 0 bases at V and 0 bases at J, with 6 bases between. Germline CDR1 is MNHEY and CDR2 is SVGEGT. The CDR3 loop reads CASSYSALSYNEQFF. Written as DNA, the CDR3 is TGTGCCAGCAGTTACTCGGCCCTCTCCTACAATGAGCAGTTCTTC.

The sample holds many counts of this clonotype. The genes are TRBV12-3 or TRBV12-4 and TRBJ1-1; D is unresolved. Between the trimmed V and J ends, which lost 9 bases and 1 base, there was a span of 12 bases. CDR3 size: 13 residues. Here the CDR3 DNA reads TGTGCCAGTCGTAAGGCCGGGAACACTGAAGCTTTCTTT. Protein product: CASRKAGNTEAFF.

This chain joins TRBV7-9 and TRBJ1-5; 8 bases are shared with TRBD1. This CDR3 is 16 amino acids long. V lost 0 bases to trimming and J lost 3 bases; unmatched junction nucleotides: 4. Germline CDR1 reads SEHNR; CDR2 reads FQNEAQ (reference sequence). CDR3 bases: TGTGCCAGCAGCTTAGCCCCAGGGGGCCCCAATCAGCCCCAGCATTTT. It translates to CASSLAPGGPNQPQHF.

Here the CDR3 reads CASSRSLLGGEDTQYF. The CDR3 DNA follows: TGTGCCAGCAGCCGCTCGCTCCTGGGCGGAGAGGATACGCAGTATTTT. The gene calls are TRBV7-3 and TRBJ2-3; D gene unclear. V was cut by 5 bases and J by 6 bases, with 21 bases left in between. Germline-derived CDR1 and CDR2 are SGHTA and FQGTGA. The CDR3 sequence is 16 residues long.

This clonotype was seen at least ten times. The genes are TRBV5-1 and TRBJ2-3; 7 bases match TRBD1. The CDR3 covers 15 residues. Trimming took 1 base from V and 2 from J; bases not matched to a gene: 4. The germline V gene has CDR1 SGHRS and CDR2 YFSETQ. CDR3 coding DNA: TGCGCCAGCAGCTTGCAGACAGGGACCACAGATACGCAGTATTTT. This translates into CASSLQTGTTDTQYF.

The chain combines TRBV7-3 with TRBJ2-7; D uncertain. Germline CDR1 and CDR2: SGHTA and FQGTGA. This CDR3 contains 13 residues. Trimming shortened V by 4 bases and J by 6 bases, and 13 bases separated the two germline ends. The CDR3 protein is CASSSAGLSEQYF. As DNA, the CDR3 is TGTGCCAGCAGCTCGGCAGGTCTTTCCGAGCAGTACTTC.